This paragraph reports one T cell receptor (beta chain). Its antigen is undetermined. Produced via immunoSEQ multiplex PCR; TCRdb's table is partial and in-frame only. The sample shows nearly 60,000 clones, about 92% of them seen only once. Collection occurred without any documented infections or immune events in donors. The V gene's germline CDR1 is MNHEY and CDR2 SVGAGI. V gave up 7 bases and J gave up 10 bases; unmatched junction bases: 6. This CDR3 has 11 amino acids. This sample stems from a study of identifying expanded T cells in peripheral blood. The study, taken as a whole, reports: Clone count variance between approximately 2-week samples rose with total template count. About 1.2 clones differed between technical replicates, versus about 16 and 19 over time.

The sample consisted of blood. V usage is TRBV6-5 and J usage is TRBJ1-2, with 7 bases matching TRBD1. This receptor was taken from a person between 18 and 75 years old in good health. The DNA of the CDR3 is TGTGCCAGCAAAGACAGGGAAGTCTACACCTTC. It is translated as CASKDREVYTF.